This TCR beta chain was sequenced for a study of cytomegalovirus exposure and HLA in healthy donors. A multiplex PCR was run with 60 Vbeta primers and 13 Jbeta primers. Assay: immunoSEQ multiplex PCR; the TCRdb copy retains only in-frame clones and omits some. The sample includes tens of thousands of clones, more than 75% of them seen just once. The germline CDR1 and CDR2 sequences are MGHDK and SYGVNS. The CDR3 runs to 16 residues. The V segment lost 3 bases and the J segment 6 bases; nucleotides outside the gene matches: 10. The TCR was taken from a male donor in good health and CMV-seronegative. The chain has TRBV25-1 and TRBJ2-1, with TRBD2 matching 8 bases. Sequences were obtained from PBMCs. The CDR3 region is CASSDPSGGVFNEQFF. The CDR3 DNA follows: TGTGCCAGCAGTGATCCCAGCGGGGGTGTCTTCAATGAGCAGTTCTTC.